These T cell receptor beta chains were read from a single sample in a study of blood T cells in healthy people across ages. TCRdb used MiXCR to reprocess the 5' RACE reads, holding one entry per CDR3 protein. The sample has about 640,000 distinct CDR3 sequences; around three fifths are singletons. Sequences were obtained from blood. All receptors come from a man aged 60 to 69 in good health. Each CDR3 is given with its conserved first and last residue. The D gene is left open where the match is weak. Clone size is given for some rows only: seen once, a few or many times, or a class if the clone is expanded.

j_call cdr3_length clone_size v_call d_call cdr3_aa cdr3_nt
TRBJ2-7 13 . TRBV10-3 . CAINRDTTYEQYF TGTGCCATCAACCGAGACACCACCTACGAGCAGTACTTC
TRBJ2-3 14 . TRBV20-1 TRBD2 CSAKAGGGTDTQYF TGCAGTGCGAAAGCGGGGGGGGGCACAGATACGCAGTATTTT
TRBJ1-4 15 few TRBV20-1 . CSAGIHQRSNEKLFF TGCAGTGCTGGAATACATCAGCGGTCTAATGAAAAACTGTTTTTT
TRBJ2-7 15 . TRBV7-9 . CASSSDATEPKEQYF TGTGCCAGCAGCTCGGACGCGACAGAACCGAAAGAGCAGTACTTC
TRBJ2-3 15 . TRBV20-1 . CSAGPGNPITDTQYF TGCAGTGCCGGCCCAGGGAATCCCATCACAGATACGCAGTATTTT
TRBJ1-1 13 . TRBV3-1 . CASSWAANTEAFF TGTGCCAGCAGTTGGGCCGCGAACACTGAAGCTTTCTTT
TRBJ2-7 15 . TRBV5-5 . CASSLVARSYNEQYF TGTGCCAGCAGCTTGGTGGCCCGCTCCTACAATGAGCAGTACTTC
TRBJ2-7 13 . TRBV28 . CASSFADGYEQYF TGTGCCAGCAGTTTTGCAGACGGTTACGAGCAGTACTTC
TRBJ2-7 15 few TRBV5-1 . CASSSTSSGTYEQYF TGCGCCAGCAGCTCCACGAGTAGCGGAACCTACGAGCAGTACTTC
TRBJ2-5 14 many TRBV7-2 . CASSVQRGEETQYF TGTGCCAGCAGCGTACAGAGGGGGGAAGAGACCCAGTACTTC
TRBJ1-2 12 . TRBV20-1 . CSAATGFYGYTF TGCAGTGCTGCGACAGGTTTCTATGGCTACACCTTC
TRBJ2-1 16 few TRBV6-1 TRBD2 CASSLILAASGNEQFF TGTGCCAGCAGTCTAATCCTAGCGGCATCGGGGAATGAGCAGTTCTTC
TRBJ1-1 15 . TRBV28 . CASSPSLGVNTEAFF TGTGCCAGCAGCCCGAGTCTGGGGGTAAACACTGAAGCTTTCTTT
TRBJ2-1 17 . TRBV5-1 . CASSILSRRGGFNEQFF TGCGCCAGCAGCATCCTCTCCAGAAGAGGGGGTTTCAATGAGCAGTTCTTC
TRBJ2-1 14 . TRBV29-1 . CSVESGAPWNEQFF TGCAGCGTTGAAAGTGGGGCTCCCTGGAATGAGCAGTTCTTC
TRBJ2-1 15 few TRBV12-3/TRBV12-4 . CASSFGGHSYNEQFF TGTGCCAGCAGTTTTGGCGGACACTCCTACAATGAGCAGTTCTTC
TRBJ1-6 16 few TRBV6-2/TRBV6-3 TRBD1 CASRRHRDRDLSPLHF TGTGCCAGCAGACGCCACCGCGACAGGGACTTATCACCCCTCCACTTT
TRBJ1-4 16 . TRBV2 TRBD1 CASRATGGAGNEKLFF TGTGCCAGCAGAGCTACAGGGGGCGCAGGCAATGAAAAACTGTTTTTT